A selection of T cell receptor beta chains follows, all from one sample in a study of long-term antiretroviral therapy in people with HIV. Assay used: immunoSEQ multiplex PCR; TCRdb lists only in-frame clones, some missing. Of 20,000 to 25,000 clones in the sample, roughly 94% were seen once. Sequencing was performed on unsorted PBMCs, taken roughly 5 years after starting antiretroviral therapy. Receptors originate from a woman aged 45 to 65 with HIV. The CDR3 runs from the conserved cysteine through the conserved F or W. Expanded clones are given a class, and other clones once, few, many or no size at all.

abundance	v_gene	j_gene	CDR3aa
NA	TRBV5-1	TRBJ1-2	CASSSQGDYGYTF
NA	TRBV19	TRBJ1-2	CARGQGSDGYTF
NA	TRBV5-1	TRBJ2-7	CASSLVGGGIYEQYF
NA	TRBV10-3	TRBJ2-2	CAISVNSNTGELFF
once	TRBV5-1	TRBJ2-1	CASSLVSGTSGYNEQFF
NA	TRBV29-1	TRBJ2-3	CSVAHVKSGRFIVDTQYF
NA	TRBV27	TRBJ2-3	CASRVADADTQYF
NA	TRBV7-9	TRBJ1-3	CASSPVSGNTIYF
few	TRBV4-3	TRBJ2-3	CASSQDGTSVTDTQYF
NA	TRBV28	TRBJ1-1	CASSRQGAAFF
NA	TRBV7-2	TRBJ2-7	CASSLVVTVNEQYF
NA	TRBV6-1	TRBJ2-5	CASSEGMIMGAGEQYF
NA	TRBV5-6	TRBJ2-1	CASSFGPGGEQFF
NA	TRBV18	TRBJ2-7	CASSPNSRSSYEQYF
NA	TRBV7-2	TRBJ2-2	CASSRTGGTTGELFF
NA	TRBV11-2	TRBJ1-4	CASSLAGQGTTNEKLFF
NA	TRBV19	TRBJ2-5	CASSTGLAGETQYF
NA	TRBV27	TRBJ2-1	CASSSPSAGSNEQFF
once	TRBV10-3	TRBJ2-5	CAISDGEETQYF
NA	TRBV4-3	TRBJ1-5	CASSQDTVNQPQHF
NA	TRBV6-5	TRBJ1-5	CASSPDRNQPQHF
NA	TRBV5-1	TRBJ2-2	CASSLRGLAGTGELFF
NA	TRBV5-6	TRBJ2-3	CASSLRNVGFTDTQYF
once	TRBV6-1	TRBJ2-5	CASSVVPPPVAGGKETQYF